These 25 T cell receptor beta chains were sequenced from one sample in a study of T cells in Graves' hyperthyroidism and ophthalmopathy. RNA transcripts provided the source from which TCR beta CDR3 regions were amplified. The study used the HTBI primer set for a first-round RT-PCR of the TCR CDR3. Using its own MiXCR run on the multiplex PCR reads, TCRdb lists one record per CDR3 protein. The table shows more than 500,000 distinct CDR3 sequences, with around 15% occurring only once. The specimen sequenced was blood. The source of these receptors is a woman aged 25 to 39 with Graves' ophthalmopathy.

The chain is built from TRBV28 and TRBJ2-2, with 8 bases identical to TRBD1. V gave up 10 bases and J gave up 7 bases; unmatched junction bases: 8. CDR3 size: 13 residues. CDR1 and CDR2 from the germline V gene are MDHEN and SYDVKM. CDR3 residues: CATLWTGNGELFF. The CDR3 DNA reads TGTGCCACTCTATGGACAGGGAACGGGGAGCTGTTTTTT.

At least ten counts were recorded for this clonotype. This chain links TRBV20-1 with TRBJ2-1, with D perhaps TRBD1 or TRBD2 (7 bases each). The CDR3 runs 12 residues. The ends were cut back, 7 bases at V and 10 bases at J, with 17 bases in the middle. Germline V CDR1 and CDR2: DFQATT, SNEGSKA (reference sequence). The CDR3 here is CSVPGGGWEQFF. DNA of the CDR3: TGCAGTGTCCCAGGGGGGGGGTGGGAGCAGTTCTTC.

Ten or more counts support this clonotype. This chain links TRBV5-1 with TRBJ2-3, with D perhaps matching TRBD1 or TRBD2 (7 bases each). The CDR3 loop spans 16 amino acids. The germline gives CDR1 SGHRS, CDR2 YFSETQ. V lost 4 bases to trimming and J lost 5 bases, with 20 bases between them. Here the CDR3 DNA reads TGCGCCAGCAGCCGGGTCGGGACTACAGGGGAAGATACGCAGTATTTT. This sequence encodes CASSRVGTTGEDTQYF. Full variable domain (rest looked up from reference TRBV5-1 and TRBJ2-3): KAGVTQTPRYLIKTRGQQVTLSCSPISGHRSVSWYQQTPGQGLQFLFEYFSETQRNKGNFPGRFSGRQFSNSRSEMNVSTLELGDSALYLCASSRVGTTGEDTQYFGPGTRLTVL.

This clonotype was detected a few times. The chain recombines TRBV7-3 with TRBJ1-1; D is possibly TRBD1 (5 bases). CDR3 length equals 13 residues. Germline-derived CDR1 and CDR2 are SGHTA and FQGTGA. With 3 bases removed from V and 6 bases from J, the gap between germline ends came to 11 bases. The CDR3 bases are TGTGCCAGCAGCTTGGCAGGGAGCGCTGAAGCTTTCTTT. Translated: CASSLAGSAEAFF.

This clonotype was recorded many times. The genes are TRBV20-1 and TRBJ2-1; TRBD2 might be the D (6 bases). The CDR3 is 16 amino acids. In germline, CDR1 is DFQATT, CDR2 SNEGSKA (reference sequence). The V end lost 0 bases, the J end lost 8 bases, and 20 bases lay between the germline ends. The CDR3 reads CSARDPTSRRWYEQFF. The CDR3 DNA reads as TGCAGTGCTAGAGATCCTACTAGCCGGAGGTGGTATGAGCAGTTCTTC.

The genes are TRBV7-2 and TRBJ2-5, with D hard to call. The CDR3 is 14 amino acids. CDR1 is SGHTA and CDR2 is FQGNSA in the germline V gene. Trimming removed 5 bases at V and 1 base at J, with 11 bases between. The CDR3 spells CASSRTKTQETQYF. CDR3 DNA: TGTGCCAGCAGCCGGACGAAGACCCAAGAGACCCAGTACTTC. Together with reference TRBV7-2 and TRBJ2-5, the CDR3 gives the full variable domain: GAGVSQSPSNKVTEKGKDVELRCDPISGHTALYWYRQSLGQGLEFLIYFQGNSAPDKSGLPSDRFSAERTGGSVSTLTIQRTQQEDSAVYLCASSRTKTQETQYFGPGTRLLVL.

There are many counts of this clonotype. This sequence joins TRBV12-3 or TRBV12-4 and TRBJ1-2, with 7 bases matching TRBD1. The CDR3 is 13 amino acids. Losses at the gene ends were 5 bases for V and 6 bases for J; bases not matched to a gene: 6. In DNA, the CDR3 is TGTGCCAGCAGTCCAACAGGGGACAATGGCTACACCTTC. This sequence encodes CASSPTGDNGYTF.

The rearrangement joins TRBV10-3 to TRBJ1-4, with D perhaps TRBD1 (5 bases). V was shortened by 10 bases and J by 4 bases, with 13 bases between the two germline ends. The CDR3 runs 13 residues. Germline V gene data show CDR1 as ENHRY and CDR2 as SYGVKD. The CDR3 spells CATGGGSNEKLFF. CDR3 bases: TGTGCCACTGGGGGAGGGAGTAATGAAAAACTGTTTTTT.

At least ten counts were recorded for this clonotype. The rearrangement uses TRBV20-1 and TRBJ2-1, with 10 bases identical to TRBD2. CDR1 is DFQATT, CDR2 SNEGSKA, per germline (reference sequence). V lost 3 bases, J lost 3 bases, and 5 bases stayed unmatched. The CDR3 spans 15 residues. The CDR3 is CSASPRLAGYNEQFF. The CDR3 nucleotides read TGCAGTGCTAGCCCTAGACTAGCGGGCTACAATGAGCAGTTCTTC.

This clonotype was seen repeatedly, ten times or more. The V and J genes are TRBV28 and TRBJ2-6; 9 positions match TRBD1. There are 18 residues in the CDR3. With 3 bases clipped from V and 4 bases from J, the junction kept 10 bases outside the gene matches. Germline lookup yields CDR1 MDHEN and CDR2 SYDVKM. CDR3 coding DNA: TGTGCCAGCAGTTTCAGTCAGTGGACAGGGGCCGGGGCCAACGTCCTGACTTTC. It specifies CASSFSQWTGAGANVLTF.

The chain recombines TRBV24-1 with TRBJ2-7; D remains ambiguous. Germline V CDR1 and CDR2: KGHDR, SFDVKD. The CDR3 spans 16 residues. Trimming took off 2 bases at V and 7 bases at J, with 20 bases between the two ends. CDR3 protein: CATSDSRSLFIREQYF. The CDR3 bases are TGTGCCACCAGTGATTCGCGCTCCTTATTTATTCGGGAGCAGTACTTC.

This chain uses TRBV7-6 with TRBJ2-7, with TRBD2 matching 10 bases. The CDR3 covers 18 residues. Trimming cost V 1 base and J 2 bases; bases outside gene matches: 11. Germline CDR1 reads SGHVS; CDR2 reads FNYEAQ. CDR3 in amino acids: CASSLGLAGEGGTYEQYF. Written as DNA, the CDR3 is TGTGCCAGCAGCTTAGGGCTAGCGGGAGAAGGGGGCACCTACGAGCAGTACTTC.

This chain joins TRBV28 and TRBJ1-1; D ambiguous. Germline V gives CDR1 MDHEN, CDR2 SYDVKM. V lost 8 bases and J 1 base, leaving 8 bases between the germline ends. This CDR3 contains 12 residues. CDR3 nucleotide sequence: TGTGCCAGCGGGTCGGGGAACACTGAAGCTTTCTTT. Amino acid sequence: CASGSGNTEAFF.

This clonotype appeared a few times. V is TRBV9 and J is TRBJ2-2; D remains ambiguous. Between the trimmed V and J ends, which lost 2 bases and 4 bases, there was a span of 9 bases. Germline CDR1 is SGDLS and CDR2 is YYNGEE. This CDR3 spans 14 amino acids. CDR3: CASSVPQTTGELFF. CDR3 coding DNA: TGTGCCAGCAGCGTGCCCCAGACCACCGGGGAGCTGTTTTTT.

This clonotype was detected a few times. The chain links TRBV9 to TRBJ2-1; D might be TRBD2 (5 bases). V lost 4 bases, J lost 6 bases, and 11 bases lay in between. The CDR3 runs to 13 residues. Germline loops: CDR1 SGDLS, CDR2 YYNGEE. Written as DNA, the CDR3 is TGTGCCAGCAGCCGGGAAGTGGCCAATGAGCAGTTCTTC. It translates to CASSREVANEQFF.

This clonotype came up many times. The chain recombines TRBV12-3 or TRBV12-4 with TRBJ2-1, with D unresolved. V lost 4 bases and J 7 bases, leaving 5 bases between the germline ends. CDR3 length: 11 residues. CDR3 in DNA: TGTGCCAGCAGTTACATGAATGAGCAGTTCTTC. Translated: CASSYMNEQFF.

This clonotype was recorded many times. The V and J genes are TRBV12-3 or TRBV12-4 and TRBJ2-3, with 7 bases aligning to TRBD2. Germline trimming cut 2 bases from V and 2 bases from J; bases unmatched to any gene: 4. This CDR3 has 15 amino acids. The CDR3 reads CASSLSSGNTDTQYF. In DNA, the CDR3 is TGTGCCAGCAGTTTATCCAGCGGGAACACAGATACGCAGTATTTT.

This clonotype has just a few counts. V is TRBV11-2 and J is TRBJ2-7, with TRBD2 matching 7 bases. Germline CDR1 is SGHAT and CDR2 is FQNNGV. There are 15 residues in the CDR3. J lost 2 bases, V lost 5 bases, and 9 bases had no gene match. The CDR3 loop is CASSTIRGGPYEQYF. CDR3 bases: TGTGCCAGCAGCACCATCCGCGGGGGACCCTACGAGCAGTACTTC.

In the case of this clonotype: Being one base from a much bigger clone, this may be a read error. This sequence joins TRBV12-3 or TRBV12-4 and TRBJ2-1; D possibly corresponds to TRBD2 (6 bases). Trimming took off 11 bases at V and 7 bases at J, with 18 bases between the two ends. The CDR3 contains 13 residues. The CDR3 loop is CAGTLALVNEQFF. For the CDR3, the DNA is TGTGCCGGCACTCTAGCGTTGGTAAATGAGCAGTTCTTC.

The V call is TRBV6-1, the J call TRBJ2-4; 7 bases fit TRBD1. CDR1 is MNHNS, CDR2 SASEGT, per germline. The CDR3 spans 18 residues. With 3 bases clipped from V and 0 bases from J, the junction kept 11 bases outside the gene matches. DNA for the CDR3: TGTGCCAGCAGTGAGGGCGTAGGGGGCCGACTAGCCAAAAACATTCAGTACTTC. It encodes CASSEGVGGRLAKNIQYF.

The chain joins TRBV7-4 to TRBJ2-3; D call uncertain. V lost 7 bases and J 0 bases, leaving 20 bases between the germline ends. This CDR3 region has 17 residues. The germline CDR1 and CDR2 sequences are SGHVT and SQSDAQ. For the CDR3, the DNA is TGTGCCAGCATCAGACCATGGGTTTACCCCAGCACAGATACGCAGTATTTT. Translating it yields CASIRPWVYPSTDTQYF.

The chain combines TRBV29-1 with TRBJ1-5, with D uncertain. Trimming removed 5 bases at V and 5 bases at J, with 16 bases between. Germline lookup yields CDR1 SQVTM and CDR2 ANQGSEA. The CDR3 runs 14 residues. CDR3 protein: CSVITGSLDQPQHF. The CDR3 DNA follows: TGCAGCGTTATTACCGGGAGCCTCGATCAGCCCCAGCATTTT. The full variable domain, rest sourced from reference TRBV29-1 and TRBJ1-5, is SAVISQKPSRDICQRGTSLTIQCQVDSQVTMMFWYRQQPGQSLTLIATANQGSEATYESGFVIDKFPISRPNLTFSTLTVSNMSPEDSSIYLCSVITGSLDQPQHFGDGTRLSIL.

With regard to this clonotype: A far larger clone differs by one base, so this is likely a read error. CDR3 amino acids: CASSLGGGETRYF. CDR3 bases: TGTGCCAGCAGCTTAGGGGGAGGGGAGACCCGGTACTTC. V is TRBV7-8 and J is TRBJ2-5; 7 bases are shared with TRBD2. The CDR3 consists of 13 residues. From germline, CDR1 is SGHVS and CDR2 FQNEAQ.

V usage is TRBV6-1 and J usage is TRBJ2-4, with D maybe TRBD1 (6 bases). Germline CDR1 is MNHNS and CDR2 is SASEGT. The V gene lost 5 bases and the J gene lost 5 bases, with 13 bases spanning the gap. The CDR3 consists of 14 residues. This chain's CDR3 is CASSRYRDQNIQYF. The DNA for the CDR3 is TGTGCCAGCAGTCGATACAGGGACCAAAACATTCAGTACTTC.

The chain is built from TRBV27 and TRBJ2-7, with D unclear. The CDR3 covers 13 residues. Germline-derived CDR1 and CDR2 are MNHEY and SMNVEV (reference sequence). Trimming removed 2 bases from V and 2 bases from J, with 7 bases in between. The CDR3 region has the DNA TGTGCCAGCAGTTTAGTCGGAGCCTACGAGCAGTACTTC. It encodes CASSLVGAYEQYF.